This T cell receptor (beta chain) was obtained from a study of T cell changes during pregnancy in multiple sclerosis (dated by TCRdb to about 2019). For the wider study: The study examined how the T cell repertoire changed over the course of pregnancy in women with multiple sclerosis.

Notes on this clone: The antigen this receptor binds is unknown. Base qualities are not at hand, and no much larger clone is one base apart.

Trimmed from V: 5 bases; trimmed from J: 2 bases; junction bases lacking a gene match: 5. Including cysteine and phenylalanine, the CDR3 has 16 amino acids. Solely the CDR3 DNA is kept, with 48 bases framed from the first base. The germline V gene yields SGHTA for CDR1 and FQGNSA for CDR2. The library was obtained by the immunoSEQ multiplex PCR assay. TCRdb carries this immuneACCESS record with in-frame sequences only. Its versions omit some clonotypes, under half of them owing to an unresolved V gene in the studies checked, with the rest unexplained. This sample holds 64,000 or so clones; around 92% were observed only once. The ten largest clonotypes hold around 2.5% of the sample.

The sequence joins TRBV7-2 to TRBJ2-5; the central 13 bases match TRBD2. The clonotype comes from a female donor with multiple sclerosis, enrolled in a pregnancy study. The specimen was peripheral blood, collected in the first trimester of pregnancy. The sequenced DNA is TGTGCCAGCAGCCCCCCGGGACTAGCGGGACAAGAGACCCAGTACTTC. It codes for CASSPPGLAGQETQYF.